The present T cell receptor beta chain was sequenced within a study of T cell responses to AZD1222 COVID-19 vaccine. There are 18 residues in the CDR3. Germline-derived CDR1 and CDR2 are SNHLY and FYNNEI. V lost 4 bases, J lost 6 bases, and 15 bases stayed unmatched. Using immunoSEQ multiplex PCR, the repertoire was profiled, and TCRdb retains in-frame clones only, with some absent. Among about 150,000 clones, roughly 91% were seen once, and the ten largest hold 9.1%. Material: peripheral blood, obtained on day 0 of AZD1222 vaccination. V and J are TRBV2 and TRBJ2-2; 9 bases fit TRBD2. The clonotype comes from an adult in good health. The DNA of the CDR3 is TGTGCCAGCAGTGCCTATCCTAGCGGGGCAAGGAGCGCCGGGGAGCTGTTTTTT. Protein product: CASSAYPSGARSAGELFF.